These T cell receptor beta chains were read from a single sample in a study of blood T cell repertoires in COVID-19. Measured with immunoSEQ multiplex PCR; TCRdb has only the in-frame clones, and not every one. Among over 50,000 clones listed, 88% were seen once. The sequencing input was peripheral blood. The receptors derive from a human donor in a cohort sampled during active COVID-19. Each CDR3 is given with its conserved first and last residue. Fields, in order: D gene, V gene, clone size, J gene, CDR3 DNA, CDR3 protein. A D gene is named only where the DNA matches it firmly. The size of a clone is reported for some rows only, either as once, few or many, or as a class for expanded clones.

-	TRBV4-1	-	TRBJ1-2	TGCGCCAGCAGCCAAAGCTCAGGGTTTGGCTACACCTTC	CASSQSSGFGYTF
TRBD1	TRBV5-4	-	TRBJ2-7	TGTGCCAGCAGCTCTCCGGGACAGACGATCTACGAGCAGTACTTC	CASSSPGQTIYEQYF
TRBD1	TRBV18	-	TRBJ1-2	TGTGCCAGCTCACCGTACGGGACAGGGGGCGCCGACGCGCCTGGCTACACCTTC	CASSPYGTGGADAPGYTF
TRBD2	TRBV2	-	TRBJ2-7	TGTGCCAGCAGTGAAGGTGGGGGACTAGGTTACGAGCAGTACTTC	CASSEGGGLGYEQYF
TRBD1	TRBV5-1	-	TRBJ2-7	TGCGCCAGCAGCTTGTACAGGGGGTCCTACGAGCAGTACTTC	CASSLYRGSYEQYF
TRBD1	TRBV5-1	-	TRBJ2-5	TGCGCCAGCAGCTTTACCCCGGACAGGGTGGCCGCGGCCCAGTACTTC	CASSFTPDRVAAAQYF
-	TRBV7-8	-	TRBJ1-1	TGTGCCAGCAGCTCCGCGGAGGGGCTTACCACTGAAGCTTTCTTT	CASSSAEGLTTEAFF
-	TRBV5-4	-	TRBJ1-6	TGTGCCAGCAGCTTGTCATCGGCGGGGGGTCAATCACCCCTCCACTTT	CASSLSSAGGQSPLHF
-	TRBV5-4	many	TRBJ2-2	TGTGCCAGCAGCTCGGGGATCTTTACCGGGGAGCTGTTTTTT	CASSSGIFTGELFF
-	TRBV2	-	TRBJ1-5	TGTGCCAGCAGTGAGGAAGATAATCAGCCCCAGCGGCATTTT	CASSEEDNQPQRHF
TRBD1	TRBV30	-	TRBJ1-5	TGTGCCTGGAGTCTTGGGGACAGGTCTTTCGCGTCCCAGCATTTT	CAWSLGDRSFASQHF
-	TRBV5-8	-	TRBJ2-2	TGTGCCAGCACCACCGGTTGGGACTCCCTAAACACCGGGGAGCTGTTTTTT	CASTTGWDSLNTGELFF
-	TRBV15	-	TRBJ1-4	TGTGCCACCAGCAGACCTCCCCCGGGGGAGGGGCGCTTAAGGAAGGAAAAACTGTTTTTT	CATSRPPPGEGRLRKEKLFF
TRBD1	TRBV6-6	few	TRBJ2-7	TGTGCCAGCAGGCTAACCGGGACAGGGGGACCCTACGAGCAGTACTTC	CASRLTGTGGPYEQYF
-	TRBV7-9	-	TRBJ2-3	TGTGCCAGCAGGACACAGGCAGGGGTTGTGGCAGATACGCAGTATTTT	CASRTQAGVVADTQYF
TRBD2	TRBV7-9	-	TRBJ2-3	TGTGCCAGCAGCTTAGGTGAGACTAGCGGGAGCACAGATACGCAGTATTTT	CASSLGETSGSTDTQYF
-	TRBV6-5	-	TRBJ2-7	TGTGCCAGCAGCGATTCCGGCAGGCGCTACGAGCAGTACTTC	CASSDSGRRYEQYF
TRBD1	TRBV5-3	once	TRBJ2-7	TGTGCCAGAAGCTTGGCAGTCCCAGGGGGCGATTTTTTCTACGAGCAGTACTTC	CARSLAVPGGDFFYEQYF
TRBD1	TRBV29-1	-	TRBJ1-2	TGCAGCGTTTCACAGGGGTTAGATTCGGATGGCTACACCTTC	CSVSQGLDSDGYTF
TRBD1	TRBV7-9	few	TRBJ2-7	TGTGCCAGCAGCCTAACAGGGGTTGGCGAGCAGTACTTC	CASSLTGVGEQYF
-	TRBV6-2/TRBV6-3	-	TRBJ2-4	TGTGCCAGCAACCCTTATCGACAGGCCGTAGCCAAAAACATTCAGTACTTC	CASNPYRQAVAKNIQYF
TRBD1	TRBV7-3	-	TRBJ1-6	TGTGCCAGCAGCTCCGGACAGGGTTTTGATTCACCCCTCCACTTT	CASSSGQGFDSPLHF
TRBD2	TRBV7-2	-	TRBJ2-1	TGTGCCAGCAGCTTATTTATGACTAGCGGGAACAATGAGCAGTTCTTC	CASSLFMTSGNNEQFF
-	TRBV5-1	-	TRBJ2-7	TGCGCCAGCAGCTTGGAAAGGGGGTACGAGCAGTACTTC	CASSLERGYEQYF
-	TRBV19	-	TRBJ1-5	TGTGCCACCCAAAACCCCGGTAATCAGCCCCAGCATTTT	CATQNPGNQPQHF
-	TRBV18	-	TRBJ2-2	TGTGCCAGCTCACGAACCGACTCTACTCTGAACACCGGGGAGCTGTTTTTT	CASSRTDSTLNTGELFF
TRBD2	TRBV4-1	-	TRBJ2-1	TGCGCCAGCAGCCAAAAATGGACTAGCGAATACAATGAGCAGTTCTTC	CASSQKWTSEYNEQFF
TRBD1	TRBV11-2	-	TRBJ1-4	TGTGCCAGCAGCCCTCGACAGGGCGTGGAAAAACTGTTTTTT	CASSPRQGVEKLFF
-	TRBV3-1/TRBV3-2	-	TRBJ1-1	TGTGCCAGCAGCCCCCGCGGCAGAACCAACACTGAAGCTTTCTTT	CASSPRGRTNTEAFF